This TCR beta chain was observed in a study of cytomegalovirus exposure and HLA in healthy donors. Study-wide results and caveats: Across all donors, roughly uniform sequencing depth was an assumption of the presence/absence analyses. A link between a missense DCLRE1C variant and TCR beta V- and J-gene trimming emerged from a later analysis. The study put about 180 TCR beta chains on its list as cytomegalovirus-associated.

The PCR used 60 Vbeta and 13 Jbeta primers. Repertoires were generated with immunoSEQ multiplex PCR, while TCRdb's copy carries only in-frame clones and drops some. The data contain tens of thousands of clones, 65% to 85% of them singletons. A note on this clone: Its antigen remains unknown.

This sequence originates from a woman in her 40s in good health and CMV-seropositive. Sequencing was done on a sample of PBMCs.

The CDR3 loop is CASSYSRTRSYNEQFF. The CDR3 DNA reads as TGTGCCAGCAGTTACTCAAGGACTAGATCCTACAATGAGCAGTTCTTC. The rearrangement joins TRBV6-5 to TRBJ2-1; 7 bases agree with TRBD2. The germline V gene encodes CDR1 MNHEY and CDR2 SVGAGI. The CDR3 contains 16 residues. The J segment lost 1 base and the V segment lost 0 bases, leaving 3 bases of the junction unmatched.